This T cell receptor (beta chain) is from a study of cytomegalovirus exposure and HLA in healthy donors. As for this clone: Its cognate antigen is unknown.

The CDR3 covers 18 residues. Per the germline V gene, CDR1 is SEHNR and CDR2 is FQNEAQ (reference sequence). Trimming took 0 bases from V and 4 from J; bases not matched to a gene: 13. Study observations and caveats: It is likely that the observed cluster of highly shared sequence variants was a sequencing artifact.

The PCR made use of 60 Vbeta and 13 Jbeta primers. Libraries were prepared by immunoSEQ multiplex PCR; TCRdb keeps only in-frame clonotypes and omits some of them. The profile covers about 140,000 clones, with more than 70% appearing a single time and 3% to 4% taken by the ten largest. The TCR sequence derives from a male donor in good health and CMV-seronegative. The chain joins TRBV7-9 to TRBJ2-5, with 8 positions matching TRBD2. The specimen was PBMCs. This CDR3 is CASSLALTGGPSRETQYF. The DNA of the CDR3 is TGTGCCAGCAGCTTAGCGCTTACGGGAGGGCCCTCGCGAGAGACCCAGTACTTC. Variable domain in full (rest from reference TRBV7-9 and TRBJ2-5): DTGVSQNPRHKITKRGQNVTFRCDPISEHNRLYWYRQTLGQGPEFLTYFQNEAQLEKSRLLSDRFSAERPKGSFSTLEIQRTEQGDSAMYLCASSLALTGGPSRETQYFGPGTRLLVL.